The entry below gives a single TCR beta chain sequence along with its context. V was trimmed by 4 bases and J by 4 bases, leaving 16 bases between them. Germline lookup yields CDR1 SGHTA and CDR2 FQGNSA. This CDR3 has 15 amino acids. Using immunoSEQ multiplex PCR, the repertoire was profiled, and TCRdb retains in-frame clones only, with some absent. The sample includes about 47,000 clones, approximately 94% of them seen just once. The source of the sample is a study of graft-versus-host responses after intestinal transplantation. In the study overall: All of the recipients had induction that used anti-thymocyte globulin, then tacrolimus and steroids for two to four years.

This specimen was PBMCs, taken 330 to 350 days after intestinal transplant. This rearrangement joins TRBV7-2 to TRBJ1-1; D not certain. The source is a human patient who received an intestinal transplant, so some T cells may come from the graft donor. CDR3 nucleotides: TGTGCCAGCAGCTGGGCAAGCTCCGCGGGCACTGAAGCTTTCTTT. Amino acids: CASSWASSAGTEAFF.